This is a list of T cell receptor beta chains from one sample in a study of response to subunit inactivated influenza vaccine. TCRdb used MiXCR to reprocess the RT-PCR reads, holding one entry per CDR3 protein. The table lists roughly 290,000 distinct CDR3 sequences, just over 20% of them singletons, with roughly 10% in the top ten. The material sequenced was PBMCs from blood, taken less than 22 months after vaccination. These receptors all come from a man aged 50-75 years who received an inactivated influenza vaccine. The CDR3 runs from the conserved cysteine through the conserved F or W. The order of the fields is clone size, J gene, V gene, D gene, CDR3 protein, CDR3 DNA. A D gene is named only where the DNA matches it firmly. Only part of the rows carry a size: once, few, many, or a class if the clone is expanded.

>NA|TRBJ1-3|TRBV10-2|NA
CASSADRDLWDTIYF
TGCGCCAGCAGTGCTGATCGGGACTTGTGGGACACCATATATTTT
>NA|TRBJ1-1|TRBV20-1|NA
CSARISANTEAFF
TGCAGTGCTAGAATCTCGGCGAACACTGAAGCTTTCTTT
>NA|TRBJ2-7|TRBV20-1|TRBD1
CSARDSQGAFYEQYF
TGCAGTGCTAGAGATTCGCAGGGGGCATTTTACGAGCAGTACTTC
>NA|TRBJ1-2|TRBV4-2|TRBD1
CASRRAGGPIGGYTF
TGTGCCAGCAGACGCGCAGGGGGCCCCATTGGTGGCTACACCTTC
>NA|TRBJ2-5|TRBV7-8|NA
CASSSRNIETQYF
TGTGCCAGCAGCTCCCGGAACATCGAGACCCAGTACTTC
>NA|TRBJ1-4|TRBV20-1|NA
CSAKKGATNEKLFF
TGCAGTGCTAAGAAAGGTGCAACTAATGAAAAACTGTTTTTT
>NA|TRBJ2-2|TRBV7-6|TRBD2
CASSLSGSRTGELFF
TGTGCCAGCAGCTTAAGCGGGAGTCGGACCGGGGAGCTGTTTTTT
>few|TRBJ2-1|TRBV12-3/TRBV12-4|TRBD2
CASSLVSGTSGIYNEQFF
TGTGCCAGCAGTTTAGTGTCCGGGACTAGCGGGATTTACAATGAGCAGTTCTTC
>once|TRBJ2-3|TRBV25-1|TRBD2
CASSDLGLAEGGTQYF
TGTGCCAGCAGTGACCTGGGACTAGCGGAGGGGGGTACGCAGTATTTT
>many|TRBJ1-2|TRBV29-1|TRBD1
CSVPGTGGYGYTF
TGCAGCGTCCCCGGGACAGGGGGCTATGGCTACACCTTC
>few|TRBJ2-2|TRBV28|NA
CASRLHPGELFF
TGTGCCAGCAGGCTACACCCCGGGGAGCTGTTTTTT
>NA|TRBJ1-1|TRBV5-1|NA
CASSLVGENTEAFF
TGCGCCAGCAGCTTGGTGGGGGAGAACACTGAAGCTTTCTTT